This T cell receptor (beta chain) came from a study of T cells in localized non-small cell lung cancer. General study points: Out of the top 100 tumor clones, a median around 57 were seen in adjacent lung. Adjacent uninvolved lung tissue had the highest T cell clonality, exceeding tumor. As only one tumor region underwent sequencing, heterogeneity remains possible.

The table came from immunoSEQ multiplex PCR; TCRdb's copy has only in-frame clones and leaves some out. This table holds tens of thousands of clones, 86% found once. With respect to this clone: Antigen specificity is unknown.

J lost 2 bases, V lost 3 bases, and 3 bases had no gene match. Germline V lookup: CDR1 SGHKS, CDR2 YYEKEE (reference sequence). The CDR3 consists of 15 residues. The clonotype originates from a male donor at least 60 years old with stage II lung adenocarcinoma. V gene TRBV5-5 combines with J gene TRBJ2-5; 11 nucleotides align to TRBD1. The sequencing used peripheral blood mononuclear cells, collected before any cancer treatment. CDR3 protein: CASSSRDRGQETQYF. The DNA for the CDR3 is TGTGCCAGCAGCTCCCGGGACAGGGGGCAAGAGACCCAGTACTTC.